Presented here are 12 T cell receptor beta chains from one specimen sequenced in a study of cytomegalovirus exposure and HLA in healthy donors. 13 Jbeta primers and 60 Vbeta primers were used for the PCR. The data were produced by immunoSEQ multiplex PCR, yet TCRdb's version contains in-frame clones alone and is incomplete. Of 150,000 to 200,000 clones in the sample, about four fifths were seen once. The sequenced sample consisted of PBMCs. Receptors were obtained from a woman younger than 30 in good health and CMV-seronegative.

The chain is built from TRBV7-2 and TRBJ2-3; unclear D gene. The length of the CDR3 is 16 residues. The germline gives CDR1 SGHTA, CDR2 FQGNSA. V shed 5 bases and J shed 1 base, with 16 bases lying between them. The DNA of the CDR3 is TGTGCCAGCAGCCGAGAACGCCTTGGTGGCACAGATACGCAGTATTTT. Translated: CASSRERLGGTDTQYF.

This clone was seen once. The chain joins TRBV18 to TRBJ1-4; 9 bases are a match to TRBD1. The CDR3 runs to 15 residues. CDR1 KGHSH and CDR2 LQKENI come from the germline V gene. V trimming: 5 bases; J trimming: 8 bases; junction bases outside the gene matches: 9. The CDR3 sequence: CASSSSPGQGEKLFF. Here the CDR3 DNA reads TGTGCCAGCTCATCGTCTCCGGGACAGGGAGAAAAACTGTTTTTT.

This clone has only one observation. The J gene is TRBJ2-7, the V gene TRBV7-9; D is possibly TRBD1 (5 bases). CDR1 and CDR2 (germline): SEHNR, FQNEAQ (reference sequence). This CDR3 spans 16 amino acids. Trimming took off 0 bases at V and 4 bases at J, with 16 bases between the two ends. The DNA for the CDR3 is TGTGCCAGCAGCTTAGCGAGTGGGGCTGCCATTTACGAGCAGTACTTC. This codes for CASSLASGAAIYEQYF. The entire variable domain, with the rest obtained from reference TRBV7-9 and TRBJ2-7, is as follows: DTGVSQNPRHKITKRGQNVTFRCDPISEHNRLYWYRQTLGQGPEFLTYFQNEAQLEKSRLLSDRFSAERPKGSFSTLEIQRTEQGDSAMYLCASSLASGAAIYEQYFGPGTRLTVT.

This chain links TRBV7-6 with TRBJ2-1; D is ambiguous. Trimming removed 2 bases at V and 8 bases at J, with 7 bases between. CDR1 and CDR2 (germline): SGHVS, FNYEAQ. This CDR3 has 12 residues. The CDR3 DNA reads as TGTGCCAGCAGCTTAATGTCAGATGAGCAGTTCTTC. The encoded protein is CASSLMSDEQFF.

The chain has TRBV23-1 and TRBJ1-2; 11 nucleotides agree with TRBD1. TRBV23-1 falls under the ORF class, with uncertain function. This CDR3 has 17 residues. The trim removed 3 bases at V and 4 bases at J, leaving 10 bases unmatched. The CDR3 sequence: CASSQPAPGTGGYGYTF. In DNA form, the CDR3 reads TGCGCCAGCAGTCAGCCCGCCCCTGGGACAGGGGGCTATGGCTACACCTTC.

This chain links TRBV23-1 with TRBJ1-4; D perhaps matches TRBD1 (5 bases). TRBV23-1 is recorded as an ORF, its role being uncertain. V was shortened by 3 bases and J by 2 bases, with 16 bases between the two germline ends. This CDR3 contains 17 residues. The CDR3 sequence: CASSQPLKGSTNEKLFF. CDR3 DNA sequence: TGCGCCAGCAGTCAGCCGCTGAAGGGGTCCACTAATGAAAAACTGTTTTTT.

The chain uses TRBV30 and TRBJ2-1, with TRBD2 identical over 8 bases. In germline, CDR1 is GTSNPN, CDR2 SVGIG (reference sequence). Losses at the gene ends were 4 bases for V and 2 bases for J; bases not matched to a gene: 4. The CDR3 contains 14 residues. The CDR3 reads CAWTEAGAYNEQFF. In DNA, the CDR3 is TGTGCCTGGACCGAAGCGGGGGCCTACAATGAGCAGTTCTTC.

The V and J genes are TRBV18 and TRBJ2-1; D might be TRBD1 (6 bases). The CDR3 has 16 amino acids. Trimming cost V 3 bases and J 0 bases, with 12 bases left between them. Germline V lookup: CDR1 KGHSH, CDR2 LQKENI. The CDR3 DNA reads TGTGCCAGCTCACCGAGGGGGTTAAGCTCCTACAATGAGCAGTTCTTC. It yields the protein CASSPRGLSSYNEQFF.

The V and J genes are TRBV7-8 and TRBJ2-3; 10 bases align to TRBD2. The germline gives CDR1 SGHVS, CDR2 FQNEAQ. The V gene end was trimmed by 5 bases and the J gene end by 1 base; junction bases not matched to a gene: 6. The CDR3 runs 16 residues. CDR3 in DNA: TGTGCCAGCAGCCCCTACACTAGCGGGGGCACAGATACGCAGTATTTT. This codes for CASSPYTSGGTDTQYF. The full variable domain, rest sourced from reference TRBV7-8 and TRBJ2-3, is GAGVSQSPRYKVAKRGQDVALRCDPISGHVSLFWYQQALGQGPEFLTYFQNEAQLDKSGLPSDRFFAERPEGSVSTLKIQRTQQEDSAVYLCASSPYTSGGTDTQYFGPGTRLTVL.

The V and J genes are TRBV28 and TRBJ2-1, with 14 bases identical to TRBD2. There are 15 residues in the CDR3. V was clipped by 3 bases and J by 9 bases; unmatched bases: 4. CDR1 is MDHEN, CDR2 SYDVKM, per germline. CDR3 nucleotides: TGTGCCAGCAGTTTGGGGACTAGCGGGAGTTCTGAGCAGTTCTTC. Translating it yields CASSLGTSGSSEQFF.

This rearrangement joins TRBV12-5 to TRBJ1-5; 7 bases agree with TRBD1. Germline loops: CDR1 LGHNT, CDR2 FRNRAP. This CDR3 has 15 residues. Germline trimming cut 4 bases from V and 5 bases from J; bases unmatched to any gene: 8. Here the CDR3 reads CASGSGRGFYQPQHF. As DNA, the CDR3 is TGTGCTAGTGGTTCGGGCAGGGGGTTTTATCAGCCCCAGCATTTT.

This clone was detected only a few times. The V call is TRBV5-1, the J call TRBJ2-7; a possible D gene is TRBD1 (5 bases). Germline CDR1 reads SGHRS; CDR2 reads YFSETQ. CDR3 length: 13 amino acids. The ends were cut back, 3 bases at V and 1 base at J, with 8 bases in the middle. The CDR3 is CASSSQGSYEQYF. The CDR3 DNA follows: TGCGCCAGCAGCTCGCAGGGATCCTACGAGCAGTACTTC. Drawing the rest from reference TRBV5-1 and TRBJ2-7, the complete variable domain is KAGVTQTPRYLIKTRGQQVTLSCSPISGHRSVSWYQQTPGQGLQFLFEYFSETQRNKGNFPGRFSGRQFSNSRSEMNVSTLELGDSALYLCASSSQGSYEQYFGPGTRLTVT.